The source of this TCR beta chain is a study of shared clonotypes between healthy human individuals. Comments on this clone: Antigen specificity is unknown. An end of the junction does not agree with germline; a read error may underlie this. Other nucleotide sequences from this sample produce the same CDR3.

The CDR3 runs 14 residues. Germline CDR1 is KGHSH and CDR2 is LQKENI. Overall study findings and caveats: In a handful of donors, around 5% of naive CD4 clonotypes appeared in common.

Profiled with immunoSEQ multiplex PCR; TCRdb holds only in-frame clones, not every one. The sample carries about 1.5 million clones, 95% to 99% recorded once. This chain uses TRBV18 with TRBJ2-7, with a possible D match to TRBD1 (6 bases). The sequence was obtained from a man aged 30-40 years in good health. The sequenced material came from naive CD4+ T cells sorted from blood. Sample subset: CD45RA+ positively selected. This chain's CDR3 is CASSPLGASNEQYF. The DNA for the CDR3 is TGTGCCAGCTCACCATTGGGGGCCTCCAACGAGCAGTACTTC.